The present entry profiles one T cell receptor beta chain with its context. The sample comes from a study of CD8 T cells in Susac syndrome. This CDR3 has 18 amino acids. The V end was cut by 2 bases, the J end by 0 bases, with 18 bases between. CDR1 is SGHAT, CDR2 FQNNGV, per germline. An input of about 0.5 to 1 ug of RNA was subjected to reverse transcription using random hexamers. One entry per CDR3 protein results from TCRdb running MiXCR on the immunoSEQ multiplex PCR reads. The sample lists about 160,000 distinct CDR3 sequences; approximately 93% were seen once. This TCR derives from a human donor with multiple sclerosis. The gene calls are TRBV11-2 and TRBJ2-3; D may be TRBD1 (6 bases). Material: CD4+ T cells from PBMCs. In DNA, the CDR3 is TGTGCCAGCAGCTTACCCCCGTTCAGCGGACAGAGCACAGATACGCAGTATTTT. It yields the protein CASSLPPFSGQSTDTQYF.